This T cell receptor (beta chain) is drawn from a study of shared clonotypes between healthy human individuals. CDR3 length: 16 residues. Germline V gene lookup returns CDR1 SGHTA and CDR2 FQGNSA. V shed 2 bases and J 5 bases; nucleotides not matched to a gene: 7. TCRdb's copy holds only in-frame clones and misses some; the assay was immunoSEQ multiplex PCR. There are roughly 500,000 clones in the sample; 96% occur only once, and 0.06% lies in the top ten. This TCR derives from a woman in her twenties or thirties in good health. The genes are TRBV7-2 and TRBJ2-7; 12 positions agree with TRBD2. Sequenced input: naive CD4+ T cells sorted from blood. As for subset: CD45RA+ positively selected. The CDR3 here is CASSLRLAGVSDEQYF. DNA for the CDR3: TGTGCCAGCAGCTTAAGACTAGCGGGAGTCTCAGACGAGCAGTACTTC.